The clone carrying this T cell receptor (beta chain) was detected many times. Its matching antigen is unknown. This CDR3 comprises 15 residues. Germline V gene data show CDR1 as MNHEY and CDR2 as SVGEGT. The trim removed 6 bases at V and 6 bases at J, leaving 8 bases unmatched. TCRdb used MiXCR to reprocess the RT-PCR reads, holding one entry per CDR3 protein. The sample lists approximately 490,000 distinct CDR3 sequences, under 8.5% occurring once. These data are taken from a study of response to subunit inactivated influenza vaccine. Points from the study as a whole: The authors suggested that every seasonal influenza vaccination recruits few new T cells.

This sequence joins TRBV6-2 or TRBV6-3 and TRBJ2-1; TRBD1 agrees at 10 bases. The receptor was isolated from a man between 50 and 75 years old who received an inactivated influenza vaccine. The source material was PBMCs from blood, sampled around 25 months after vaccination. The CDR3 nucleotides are TGTGCCAGCAGCCAGCCGGGACAGGGGATCAATGAGCAGTTCTTC. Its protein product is CASSQPGQGINEQFF.